Sequencing of this TCR beta chain was carried out in a study of blood T cells in healthy people across ages (dated by TCRdb to about 2015). Notes on the research overall: In model experiments, template switching captured about one uniquely barcoded TCR beta cDNA molecule for every two T cells. To avoid experimental bias, donors of different ages were randomly spread across the sequencing lanes. The donors were split into four age groups: young (average 16 years), middle-aged (about 40), aged (about 62) and long-lived (under 90). The study analyzed two additional independent replicas of 1 million unique cDNA reads from the same blood draw for two donors, one aged 18 to 29 and one aged 80 or older. To track age-related changes in TCR beta repertoire diversity, the study relied on deep sequencing normalized with unique cDNA molecular identifiers.

This clonotype was counted a few times. The clone's antigen remains unknown. Base qualities were left out, and no much larger clone turns up one base away. The germline V gene encodes CDR1 LGHNT and CDR2 FRNRAP. Compared with germline, V lacks 6 bases and J lacks 2 bases; bases without a gene match: 6. The CDR3 numbers 14 residues from cysteine through phenylalanine. This entry keeps only the CDR3 DNA: 42 bases, framed from base 1. Results and caveats for the whole study, not just this receptor: Because donor CMV infection status was unknown, age-related changes in expanded clonotypes were potentially confounded. Conclusive comparison of naive and antigen-experienced compartments was prevented by the profiling of bulk unsorted PBMCs. Estimates of total diversity based on one million sequenced T cells were considered lower bounds and underestimates. Observed TCR beta diversity correlated strongly with the percentage of naive T cells measured by flow cytometry. Compared with the aged group, the long-lived group had more naive CD4+ T cells, fewer expanded clones and increased TCR diversity, suggesting age selection. Observed TCR beta diversity per million T cells fell roughly linearly with age, and a significant reduction was already apparent by age roughly 40.

The donors were roughly 39 Caucasian individuals from Russia, aged 6 to 90 years, who were systemically healthy. About 10 milliliters of peripheral blood were collected from each donor into EDTA-treated Vacutainer tubes. Ficoll-Paque density-gradient centrifugation was used to isolate PBMCs, with at least 7 million per sample. Total RNA, at least 6 micrograms per sample, was extracted from PBMCs with Trizol reagent. For every donor, an aliquot of PBMCs went through flow cytometry to measure the percentages of naive CD45RAhigh/CD27high T cells. Library preparation employed 5' RACE. TCRdb lists the instrument as Illumina HiSeq 2500. A second roughly 6 to 12 cycle PCR used a sample-barcoded 5' primer and a J-beta primer mix. Each TCR beta cDNA molecule received a unique molecular identifier from a template-switch 5' adaptor carrying 12 random nucleotides. Each sample yielded at least 3 million CDR3-containing paired-end reads. The Mint cDNA synthesis kit, primed by a TRBC-specific oligonucleotide, was used to synthesize first-strand cDNA from all RNA. Following uracil-DNA glycosylase treatment, a first 18-cycle PCR with universal primers M1SS and BC2_uni_R was performed on all cDNA. Per the original workflow: For normalization, 1 million high-quality reads were randomly selected from each sample, with every read carrying a distinct molecular identifier. Reads with shared molecular identifiers were discarded instead of being binned into consensus sequences. MiTCR, with a Q25 quality threshold and the strictest error-elimination algorithm, was used for CDR3 identification, clonotype clustering and error correction. A nonparametric unseen species model using Euler transformation provided a lower-bound estimate of total TCR beta diversity. In-frame beta chains were kept once TCRdb had trimmed the public reads at Q25 with fastp and called clones with MiXCR. All rows with the same CDR3 protein become a single entry with the most common DNA and genes. The authors' filters were not applied to this entry. The sample records 600,000 or so distinct CDR3 sequences, around 21% of which are singletons. The ten largest clones take up roughly 3.6% of the sample.

This clonotype was obtained from a man aged 70-80 years in good health. The rearranged chain carries TRBV12-5 and TRBJ1-1, with 7 bases matching TRBD1. Specimen: blood. For the CDR3, the sequence is CASGLGQSNTEAFF. The nucleotides read TGTGCTAGTGGACTGGGACAGTCTAACACTGAAGCTTTCTTT. Reference TRBV12-5 and TRBJ1-1 genes cover what lies past the CDR3, so the full variable domain is DARVTQTPRHKVTEMGQEVTMRCQPILGHNTVFWYRQTMMQGLELLAYFRNRAPLDDSGMPKDRFSAEMPDATLATLKIQPSEPRDSAVYFCASGLGQSNTEAFFGQGTRLTVV.